Shown below are 24 T cell receptor beta chains from a single sample sequenced in a study of blood T cell repertoires in COVID-19. The table came from immunoSEQ multiplex PCR; TCRdb's copy has only in-frame clones and leaves some out. Counted here are approximately 74,000 clones, approximately 88% occurring once; the ten biggest clones make up 1.2%. The sequenced sample consisted of peripheral blood. Receptors were obtained from a woman in her fifties or sixties with acute or convalescent COVID-19.

The CDR3 reads CASSERTAGRVETQYF. CDR3 in DNA: TGTGCCAGTAGTGAAAGAACAGCGGGTAGGGTAGAGACCCAGTACTTC. This chain joins TRBV19 and TRBJ2-5, with a possible D match to TRBD2 (6 bases). Germline CDR1 and CDR2: LNHDA and SQIVND (reference sequence). The V end was cut by 5 bases, the J end by 4 bases, with 20 bases between. This CDR3 has 16 amino acids.

J is TRBJ2-7 and V is TRBV6-5; 9 bases are a match to TRBD1. V shed 6 bases and J 3 bases; nucleotides not matched to a gene: 3. Germline V CDR1 and CDR2: MNHEY, SVGAGI. The CDR3 spans 13 residues. CDR3 bases: TGTGCCAGCAGGCCGGGACAGGGCTACGAGCAGTACGTC. It is translated as CASRPGQGYEQYV.

The J gene is TRBJ1-1, the V gene TRBV27; D is ambiguous. Germline V gene lookup returns CDR1 MNHEY and CDR2 SMNVEV (reference sequence). The V and J ends lost 5 bases and 0 bases respectively, with 13 bases between them. CDR3 length: 15 amino acids. The CDR3 loop reads CASSPLDGLNTEAFF. The DNA of the CDR3 is TGTGCCAGCAGTCCACTAGACGGCCTGAACACTGAAGCTTTCTTT.

The gene calls are TRBV5-1 and TRBJ2-2; D perhaps matches TRBD2 (5 bases). Germline V gene data show CDR1 as SGHRS and CDR2 as YFSETQ. The CDR3 has 14 amino acids. Between the trimmed V and J ends, which lost 3 bases and 2 bases, there was a span of 8 bases. The CDR3 loop reads CASSYSANTGELFF. CDR3 in DNA: TGCGCCAGCAGCTATAGCGCCAACACCGGGGAGCTGTTTTTT.

The chain recombines TRBV7-9 with TRBJ2-3, with 9 bases aligning to TRBD2. This CDR3 has 16 residues. J was trimmed by 2 bases and V by 6 bases; bases with no gene match: 9. Germline-derived CDR1 and CDR2 are SEHNR and FQNEAQ (reference sequence). CDR3 DNA: TGTGCCAGCAGACACTTAGCGGGGGCGACCACAGATACGCAGTATTTT. Amino acids: CASRHLAGATTDTQYF.

J is TRBJ1-2 and V is TRBV12-3 or TRBV12-4, with 9 positions matching TRBD1. V gave up 9 bases and J gave up 2 bases; unmatched junction bases: 1. The CDR3 consists of 12 residues. CDR3 in DNA: TGTGCCAGTACAGGGGGCAACTATGGCTACACCTTC. It translates to CASTGGNYGYTF.

The V call is TRBV6-1, the J call TRBJ1-6, with TRBD1 identical over 7 bases. The CDR3 has 14 residues. V shed 1 base and J 10 bases; nucleotides not matched to a gene: 4. The germline V gene encodes CDR1 MNHNS and CDR2 SASEGT. CDR3 sequence reads: CASSEVRGVSPLHF. CDR3 DNA sequence: TGTGCCAGCAGTGAAGTCAGGGGGGTCTCACCCCTCCACTTT.

The J gene is TRBJ1-2, the V gene TRBV4-2, with D hard to call. Trimming took off 4 bases at V and 5 bases at J, with 17 bases between the two ends. Germline-derived CDR1 and CDR2 are LGHNA and YNFKEQ. This CDR3 comprises 15 residues. The CDR3 nucleotides read TGTGCCAGCAGCCTCCGTCCGCGGAACCCTTATGGCTACACCTTC. This gives the protein CASSLRPRNPYGYTF.

V is TRBV5-1 and J is TRBJ2-1; the match to TRBD2 covers 15 bases. CDR1 is SGHRS and CDR2 is YFSETQ in the germline V gene. V trimming: 3 bases; J trimming: 7 bases; junction bases outside the gene matches: 5. This CDR3 comprises 16 residues. As DNA, the CDR3 is TGCGCCAGCAGCTATGGACTAGCGGGGGGGAGGAATGAGCAGTTCTTC. It is translated as CASSYGLAGGRNEQFF.

This chain links TRBV10-3 with TRBJ2-5, with 9 bases matching TRBD1. This CDR3 contains 16 residues. Trimming at V came to 5 bases and at J to 5 bases, leaving 12 bases not matched to a gene. Germline CDR1 and CDR2: ENHRY and SYGVKD. This CDR3 reads CAISQTQGAGSETQYF. In DNA, the CDR3 is TGTGCCATCAGTCAAACACAGGGGGCAGGTTCGGAGACCCAGTACTTC.

In its sample, this clone was seen once. The chain employs TRBV20-1 and TRBJ2-5; D not certain. Per germline, CDR1 DFQATT and CDR2 SNEGSKA (reference sequence). The CDR3 is 13 amino acids. The germline V and J ends were trimmed by 6 bases and 4 bases, with 15 bases remaining between them. In nucleotides, the CDR3 is TGCAGTGCCAGTCGAGAGCCCGCAGAGACCCAGTACTTC. Its protein product is CSASREPAETQYF.

The chain links TRBV9 to TRBJ2-5, with D maybe TRBD2 (6 bases). CDR1 SGDLS and CDR2 YYNGEE come from the germline V gene. The CDR3 length is 14 residues. V was clipped by 7 bases and J by 5 bases, with 18 bases between them. CDR3 sequence reads: CASSRGWESETQYF. CDR3 coding DNA: TGTGCCAGCTCCCGGGGGTGGGAGTCGGAGACCCAGTACTTC. Filled out from reference TRBV9 and TRBJ2-5, the complete variable domain reads DSGVTQTPKHLITATGQRVTLRCSPRSGDLSVYWYQQSLDQGLQFLIQYYNGEERAKGNILERFSAQQFPDLHSELNLSSLELGDSALYFCASSRGWESETQYFGPGTRLLVL.

The chain carries TRBV6-4 and TRBJ2-7; 10 bases align to TRBD1. This CDR3 comprises 12 residues. Germline CDR1 is MRHNA and CDR2 is SNTAGT. The CDR3 here is CASSASGTGVNV. For the CDR3, the DNA is TGTGCCAGCAGTGCCTCCGGGACAGGGGTGAACGTC.

This clone was recorded only once. The chain couples TRBV4-3 to TRBJ1-2, with 7 bases lining up with TRBD1. Trimming cost V 3 bases and J 0 bases; bases outside gene matches: 7. CDR3 length equals 16 residues. CDR1 is LGHNA and CDR2 is YSLEER in the germline V gene. The CDR3 coding sequence is TGCGCCAGCAGCCAGAGACGACAGGGAGCTAACTATGGCTACACCTTC. This translates into CASSQRRQGANYGYTF.

V is TRBV6-5 and J is TRBJ2-3, with 7 bases matching TRBD1. The ends lost 10 bases at V and 2 bases at J; junction bases unmatched: 9. Germline V gene sequence: CDR1 MNHEY, CDR2 SVGAGI. This CDR3 comprises 14 residues. Here the CDR3 DNA reads TGTGCCACCCTCGACAGGGACAACACAGATACGCAGTATTTT. It codes for CATLDRDNTDTQYF.

This chain connects TRBV24-1 to TRBJ1-5; no firm D call. The germline V gene has CDR1 KGHDR and CDR2 SFDVKD. The CDR3 loop spans 14 amino acids. V gave up 7 bases and J gave up 6 bases, with 15 bases separating them. The CDR3: CATSSEATGQPQHF. CDR3 in DNA: TGTGCCACCAGCAGTGAAGCAACGGGTCAGCCCCAGCATTTT.

The chain combines TRBV2 with TRBJ2-1; 9 positions match TRBD2. The CDR3 is 17 residues long. Germline CDR1 reads SNHLY; CDR2 reads FYNNEI. Trimming removed 2 bases from V and 4 bases from J; junction bases left unmatched: 9. DNA for the CDR3: TGTGCCAGCAGTGAATTGAAGACTAGCGGAGCTTACAATGAGCAGTTCTTC. Translation gives CASSELKTSGAYNEQFF.

The chain couples TRBV28 to TRBJ2-3, with a tentative D call TRBD1 (6 bases). V lost 5 bases, J lost 15 bases, and 18 bases lay in between. The CDR3 is 12 amino acids. Germline CDR1 and CDR2: MDHEN and SYDVKM. The CDR3 reads CASSPLGARGYF. The DNA for the CDR3 is TGTGCCAGCAGTCCCCTGGGGGCCCGCGGATATTTT.

The chain combines TRBV21-1 with TRBJ2-6; the table calls TRBD1, which could not be checked here. TRBV21-1 is shown as a pseudogene. The CDR3 has 18 residues. CDR3 in DNA: TGTGCCAGCAGCAAATGGTGCCAGGGGTGGACTGGGGCCAACGTCCTGACTTTC. It translates to CASSKWCQGWTGANVLTF.

The chain joins TRBV6-4 to TRBJ2-7; 9 nucleotides agree with TRBD1. Germline CDR1 MRHNA, CDR2 SNTAGT. The CDR3 length is 14 residues. V lost 8 bases, J lost 2 bases, and 7 bases stayed unmatched. CDR3 sequence: CASGDRESPYEQYV. The CDR3 nucleotides are TGTGCCAGCGGGGACAGGGAGAGCCCCTACGAGCAGTACGTC.

The chain carries TRBV19 and TRBJ2-5; maybe TRBD1 (5 bases). The CDR3 loop spans 15 amino acids. The V end lost 1 base, the J end lost 2 bases, and 11 bases lay between the germline ends. Germline CDR1 LNHDA, CDR2 SQIVND (reference sequence). CDR3 coding DNA: TGTGCCAGTAGTATAGGCAACAGGTTTCAAGAGACCCAGTACTTC. Translating gives CASSIGNRFQETQYF.

This clone was seen once. This rearrangement joins TRBV19 to TRBJ1-3; possibly TRBD1 for D (5 bases). The CDR3 is 14 residues long. The germline V gene has CDR1 LNHDA and CDR2 SQIVND (reference sequence). V was pared by 5 bases and J by 1 base, with 9 bases between. CDR3 in DNA: TGTGCCAGTAGTCCAGGACAATCTGGAAACACCATATATTTT. Translating gives CASSPGQSGNTIYF.

This chain uses TRBV5-1 with TRBJ2-1; D may be TRBD1 (7 bases). CDR3 length: 22 amino acids. The ends were cut back, 5 bases at V and 7 bases at J, with 40 bases in the middle. From germline, CDR1 is SGHRS and CDR2 YFSETQ. CDR3 DNA: TGCGCCAGCAGAAAGACGCGGGGTGCCGGGACAGTGCTTTCCCTAACGACGAATGAGCAGTTCTTC. This sequence encodes CASRKTRGAGTVLSLTTNEQFF.

This clone has only one observation. This chain connects TRBV2 to TRBJ1-6; D is possibly TRBD1 (6 bases). Trimming took 1 base from V and 14 from J, leaving 12 bases between them. The CDR3 has 13 residues. Germline V gene sequence: CDR1 SNHLY, CDR2 FYNNEI. The CDR3 DNA sequence: TGTGCCAGCAGTGAAGACAGGGATGGGGCCCTCCACTTT. As protein: CASSEDRDGALHF.